This T cell receptor (beta chain) was captured in a study of cytomegalovirus exposure and HLA in healthy donors. For the study at large: There were 88 million or so unique TCRs (from HLA-typed donors) in an early data release. Study-wide findings and caveats: Segments of the TCR beta V type were, in most cases, productive about 87% or about 30% of the time in an earlier analysis.

The primer mix had 60 Vbeta and 13 Jbeta primers. Profiling relied on immunoSEQ multiplex PCR, and the TCRdb table lists in-frame clones only, not all of them. The sample lists about 220,000 clones; 75% to 90% were seen once. This clone was seen once. Its antigen remains unknown. Sequencing was performed on PBMCs. This TCR was recovered from a boy aged 2 to 10 in good health and CMV-seronegative.

The CDR3 sequence: CASSPPETGGFHEQYF. For the CDR3, the DNA is TGTGCCAGCAGTCCCCCGGAGACAGGGGGCTTCCACGAGCAGTACTTC. This chain connects TRBV27 to TRBJ2-7, with 10 bases that match TRBD1. This CDR3 is 16 amino acids long. V was pared by 5 bases and J by 5 bases, with 12 bases of the junction left unmatched. CDR1 and CDR2 (germline): MNHEY, SMNVEV (reference sequence).